This T cell receptor beta chain was sequenced in a study of blood T cells in healthy people across ages. Overall study results and limits: CMV status of donors was unknown, possibly confounding expanded clonotype changes. Correlation between TCR beta diversity and naive T cell percentage was strong. One million T cells yielded diversity estimates that were considered underestimates.

As regards this clonotype: Its antigen remains unknown.

Sample-barcoded 5' priming and a J-beta primer mix drove a second PCR of 7 to 11 cycles. Each sample yielded at least 2.5 million CDR3-containing paired-end reads. One entry per CDR3 protein, called by TCRdb with MiXCR from the 5' RACE reads. The table lists 550,000 to 600,000 distinct CDR3 sequences, around 48% of them singletons. Deletions cut 5 bases from V and 13 bases from J, with 21 bases between. Germline V CDR1 and CDR2: DFQATT, SNEGSKA (reference sequence). This CDR3 contains 13 residues. Specimen: blood. This chain uses TRBV20-1 with TRBJ2-1, with TRBD2 as a possible D gene (6 bases). The sequence was obtained from a man older than 75 in good health. CDR3 sequence reads: CSALRDSKKTQFF. CDR3 in DNA: TGCAGTGCTCTCCGGGACTCAAAAAAGACCCAGTTCTTC.